Each of the 10 T cell receptor beta chains below was sequenced from the same sample in a study of T cell responses to AZD1222 COVID-19 vaccine. TCRdb keeps only in-frame clones here, not all; method: immunoSEQ multiplex PCR. The table lists 110,000 to 150,000 clones, about 90% of them singletons, with under 3.5% in the top ten. This material consisted of peripheral blood, taken 28 days after the second AZD1222 dose. The receptor source for this set is an adult who received the AZD1222 COVID-19 vaccine.

V and J are TRBV19 and TRBJ2-7; a weak D match, TRBD1 (5 bases). V was clipped by 5 bases and J by 3 bases, with 11 bases between them. The CDR3 length is 13 residues. Germline assignment: CDR1 LNHDA and CDR2 SQIVND (reference sequence). The CDR3 coding sequence is TGTGCCAGTAGTCGTCGGACAAACTACGAGCAGTACTTC. Translation: CASSRRTNYEQYF.

The genes are TRBV29-1 and TRBJ1-5; no firm D call. V lost 6 bases to trimming and J lost 2 bases, with 17 bases between them. Germline CDR1 SQVTM, CDR2 ANQGSEA. The CDR3 runs 15 residues. As DNA, the CDR3 is TGCAGCGTGTCAGACTCGGAGTTGGGCAATCAGCCCCAGCATTTT. Protein: CSVSDSELGNQPQHF.

The rearrangement links TRBV29-1 to TRBJ1-1; D may be TRBD1 (6 bases). Trimming shortened V by 7 bases and J by 5 bases, and 20 bases separated the two germline ends. This CDR3 is 14 amino acids long. CDR1 SQVTM and CDR2 ANQGSEA come from the germline V gene. The CDR3 protein is CSASGVKGNTEAFF. Here the CDR3 DNA reads TGCAGCGCCTCAGGGGTTAAGGGGAATACTGAAGCTTTCTTT. Drawing the rest from reference TRBV29-1 and TRBJ1-1, the complete variable domain is SAVISQKPSRDICQRGTSLTIQCQVDSQVTMMFWYRQQPGQSLTLIATANQGSEATYESGFVIDKFPISRPNLTFSTLTVSNMSPEDSSIYLCSASGVKGNTEAFFGQGTRLTVV.

The chain has TRBV29-1 and TRBJ2-6; no firm D call. V was trimmed by 1 base and J by 2 bases, leaving 12 bases between them. Germline CDR1 SQVTM, CDR2 ANQGSEA. This CDR3 is built from 16 residues. In DNA, the CDR3 is TGCAGCGTTGAAGTCGAGAGATGGACTGGGGCCAACGTCCTGACTTTC. Residues: CSVEVERWTGANVLTF.

This clone appeared a single time. The chain has TRBV28 and TRBJ2-7; 8 bases match TRBD2. CDR1 MDHEN and CDR2 SYDVKM come from the germline V gene. J lost 2 bases, V lost 1 base, and 4 bases had no gene match. The CDR3 is 15 residues long. CDR3 residues: CASSLYTSGTYEQYF. The CDR3 bases are TGTGCCAGCAGTTTATATACTAGCGGAACCTACGAGCAGTACTTC.

The chain joins TRBV27 to TRBJ2-7, with TRBD2 identical over 10 bases. Germline CDR1 and CDR2: MNHEY and SMNVEV (reference sequence). V was pared by 5 bases and J by 3 bases, with 4 bases of the junction left unmatched. CDR3 size: 14 residues. CDR3 in amino acids: CASSRLAGHYEQYF. The CDR3 nucleotides read TGTGCCAGCAGTCGACTAGCGGGCCACTACGAGCAGTACTTC.

The rearrangement links TRBV5-8 to TRBJ2-3; 10 nucleotides line up with TRBD1. The germline V gene has CDR1 SGHTS and CDR2 YDEGEE. The CDR3 runs to 16 residues. Unmatched junction bases numbered 9, after V lost 3 bases and J lost 5 bases. CDR3 loop: CASSWGQGLVRDTQYF. CDR3 coding DNA: TGTGCCAGCAGCTGGGGACAGGGGTTAGTACGAGATACGCAGTATTTT.

V and J are TRBV27 and TRBJ1-2, with TRBD1 matching 7 bases. Trimming took 4 bases from V and 8 from J; bases not matched to a gene: 16. The length of the CDR3 is 16 residues. Per germline, CDR1 MNHEY and CDR2 SMNVEV (reference sequence). This CDR3 reads CASSYQGDSPNRGYTF. The CDR3 DNA is TGTGCCAGCAGTTACCAAGGGGACAGCCCTAATAGGGGCTACACCTTC.

V gene TRBV6-5 combines with J gene TRBJ2-2; no reliable D call. Between the trimmed V and J ends, which lost 11 bases and 2 bases, there was a span of 15 bases. The CDR3 spans 14 residues. Germline lookup yields CDR1 MNHEY and CDR2 SVGAGI. The CDR3 DNA reads TGTGCCGTTTTCGGGTCCACTAACACCGGGGAGCTGTTTTTT. It translates to CAVFGSTNTGELFF.

The genes are TRBV7-9 and TRBJ1-1, with a weak D call TRBD1 (5 bases). Trimming took 5 bases from V and 9 from J, leaving 10 bases between them. The V gene's germline CDR1 is SEHNR and CDR2 FQNEAQ (reference sequence). The CDR3 has 11 residues. CDR3 DNA: TGTGCCAGCAGCATGACAGAGAAAGCTTTCTTT. This gives the protein CASSMTEKAFF. Combining the CDR3 with reference TRBV7-9 and TRBJ1-1 gives the whole variable domain DTGVSQNPRHKITKRGQNVTFRCDPISEHNRLYWYRQTLGQGPEFLTYFQNEAQLEKSRLLSDRFSAERPKGSFSTLEIQRTEQGDSAMYLCASSMTEKAFFGQGTRLTVV.